The table lists the clone carrying this T cell receptor beta chain with a few counts. The data belong to a study of T cell repertoires in cytomegalovirus infection. Study-level information: Public TCR beta signatures marked donors with CMV infection and the matching HLA.

The CDR3 consists of 14 residues. V lost 11 bases, J lost 4 bases, and 17 bases lay in between. TCRdb processed the reads anew with MiXCR; each CDR3 protein has one entry. The table has roughly 200,000 distinct CDR3 sequences, 17% seen once; the top ten hold approximately 25%. This chain joins TRBV12-3 or TRBV12-4 and TRBJ2-2; weak D call: TRBD2 (6 bases). The receptor's source is a human donor in good health (CMV status not recorded). Some clones in this sample may be carry-over from other donors' samples. Sequencing used CD8+ T cells from PBMCs. The CDR3 here is CAVYRAEGTGELFF. CDR3 nucleotides: TGTGCCGTGTATAGGGCGGAGGGCACCGGGGAGCTGTTTTTT.